This T cell receptor beta chain derives from a study of shared clonotypes between healthy human individuals. Study-wide findings and caveats: Only blood was sampled, and tissue TCR repertoires likely differ from blood ones.

The donor cohort consisted entirely of Caucasian adults residing in Nashville, Tennessee. Genomic DNA of unsorted samples came from about 100 million PBMCs. The ends were cut back, 10 bases at V and 0 bases at J, with 16 bases in the middle. The CDR3 contains 14 residues. The V gene's germline CDR1 is MNHNS and CDR2 SASEGT. Regarding this clone: Its antigen remains unidentified.

The authors split each subset's genomic DNA evenly across several immunoSEQ plates. Sequenced by immunoSEQ multiplex PCR; TCRdb stores in-frame clones only, minus some. The sample holds approximately 470,000 clones, around 73% seen once. Specimen: PBMCs. The sequence derives from a woman in her forties in good health. Some clones in this sample may be carry-over from other donors' samples. The V and J genes are TRBV6-1 and TRBJ2-7; D is perhaps TRBD1 or TRBD2 (5 bases each). The CDR3 region is CATCRDPSSYEQYF. Written as DNA, the CDR3 is TGTGCCACATGCCGGGACCCCTCCTCCTACGAGCAGTACTTC.